The text below deals with one T cell receptor beta chain. Its antigen is not known. Germline V CDR1 and CDR2: SGHDT, YYEEEE. The CDR3 is 13 amino acids. Trimming removed 0 bases from V and 0 bases from J, with 3 bases in between. Sequenced by immunoSEQ multiplex PCR; TCRdb stores in-frame clones only, minus some. The table lists approximately 120,000 clones, 80% to 90% of them singletons. This entry comes from a study of T cell responses to AZD1222 COVID-19 vaccine. Across the study: Timing groups of about 4 and about 12 weeks for second doses were pooled. Findings of the study overall: Elevations in Spike-specific TCR breadth and depth followed administration of two AZD1222 doses. Donors, mostly white British, included more females; clonal diversity was possibly underestimated. Nearly half of unique spike-specific TCRs reportedly avoided B.1.351 and B.1.1.7 mutated regions.

The sample in question was peripheral blood, obtained on day 0 of AZD1222 vaccination. The rearrangement joins TRBV5-6 to TRBJ1-1; D unclear. The source of this sequence is an adult in good health. The CDR3, as DNA: TGTGCCAGCAGCTTGGCCTTGAACACTGAAGCTTTCTTT. It specifies CASSLALNTEAFF.